This is a list of T cell receptor beta chains from one sample in a study of T cell responses to AZD1222 COVID-19 vaccine. Measured with immunoSEQ multiplex PCR; TCRdb has only the in-frame clones, and not every one. This repertoire shows approximately 180,000 clones, almost 90% found once; its top ten account for approximately 8%. This material consisted of peripheral blood, taken on day 0 of AZD1222 vaccination. The receptors shown here come from an adult in good health. CDR3s include the opening cysteine and the closing phenylalanine or tryptophan. The D gene is left open where the match is weak. Clone size appears in some rows only: once, few, many, or a class for an expanded clone.

CDR3 DNA: TGTGCCAGCAGTGCGACTAGCGGAGGGTTTTCAGATACGCAGTATTTT; CDR3 protein: CASSATSGGFSDTQYF; J gene: TRBJ2-3; D gene: TRBD2; V gene: TRBV6-1; clone size: NA
CDR3 DNA: TGTGCCAGCAAACCGGGACAGGGCAACTACGAGCAGTACTTC; CDR3 protein: CASKPGQGNYEQYF; J gene: TRBJ2-7; D gene: TRBD1; V gene: TRBV6-5; clone size: NA
CDR3 DNA: TGTGCCAGCAGTTACAAAGGGGTGGAAGAAAAACTGTTTTTT; CDR3 protein: CASSYKGVEEKLFF; J gene: TRBJ1-4; D gene: NA; V gene: TRBV6-5; clone size: NA
CDR3 DNA: TGCAGCGCGGGGGGTAACTATGGCTACACCTTC; CDR3 protein: CSAGGNYGYTF; J gene: TRBJ1-2; D gene: NA; V gene: TRBV29-1; clone size: NA
CDR3 DNA: TGTGCCAGCAGCTTAGGCCTCGGGGGATACGAGCAGTACTTC; CDR3 protein: CASSLGLGGYEQYF; J gene: TRBJ2-7; D gene: NA; V gene: TRBV11-2; clone size: NA
CDR3 DNA: TGTGCCAGCAGTTACTCCCCGGTCGGGGTGGGAACTGAAGCTTTCTTT; CDR3 protein: CASSYSPVGVGTEAFF; J gene: TRBJ1-1; D gene: NA; V gene: TRBV6-5; clone size: NA
CDR3 DNA: TGTGCCAGCAGCTCCCGGGGGTTCGTCGCTGAAGCTTTCTTT; CDR3 protein: CASSSRGFVAEAFF; J gene: TRBJ1-1; D gene: NA; V gene: TRBV5-5; clone size: NA
CDR3 DNA: TGCGCCAGCAGCTTGGGGCAGCGGGGGGGCGCAGATACGCAGTATTTT; CDR3 protein: CASSLGQRGGADTQYF; J gene: TRBJ2-3; D gene: TRBD2; V gene: TRBV5-1; clone size: NA
CDR3 DNA: TGTGCCAGCAGCCCCAGCCCGCGCGATACGCAGTATTTT; CDR3 protein: CASSPSPRDTQYF; J gene: TRBJ2-3; D gene: NA; V gene: TRBV7-3; clone size: NA
CDR3 DNA: TGTGCCAGCAACACCCCGGCAGGTTTGGTTGAAAAACTGTTTTTT; CDR3 protein: CASNTPAGLVEKLFF; J gene: TRBJ1-4; D gene: NA; V gene: TRBV28; clone size: NA
CDR3 DNA: TGTGCCTGGTCCAGGGGATTCGGGACCGGGGAGCTGTTTTTT; CDR3 protein: CAWSRGFGTGELFF; J gene: TRBJ2-2; D gene: NA; V gene: TRBV30; clone size: NA
CDR3 DNA: TGCGCCAGCAGCGGGAAAGGCAGCGCTGGGGGGTCACCCCTCCACTTT; CDR3 protein: CASSGKGSAGGSPLHF; J gene: TRBJ1-6; D gene: NA; V gene: TRBV10-2; clone size: NA
CDR3 DNA: TGTGCCAGCAGCTTGAGGACAGGCCAAGAGACCCAGTACTTC; CDR3 protein: CASSLRTGQETQYF; J gene: TRBJ2-5; D gene: TRBD1; V gene: TRBV5-4; clone size: NA
CDR3 DNA: TGCGCCAGCAGGGAAACAGGGGGAGGGAGGTGGAATGAGCAGTTCTTC; CDR3 protein: CASRETGGGRWNEQFF; J gene: TRBJ2-1; D gene: NA; V gene: TRBV4-1; clone size: NA
CDR3 DNA: TGCGCCACCCGAGGCCTTGACTATGGCTACACCTTC; CDR3 protein: CATRGLDYGYTF; J gene: TRBJ1-2; D gene: NA; V gene: TRBV10-2; clone size: NA
CDR3 DNA: TGTGCCAGCTCACCACCCTGGAACACTGAAGCTTTCTTT; CDR3 protein: CASSPPWNTEAFF; J gene: TRBJ1-1; D gene: NA; V gene: TRBV18; clone size: NA
CDR3 DNA: TGCGCCAGCAGCTTGGTCGGTATAGTCCCAGATACGCAGTATTTT; CDR3 protein: CASSLVGIVPDTQYF; J gene: TRBJ2-3; D gene: NA; V gene: TRBV5-1; clone size: NA
CDR3 DNA: TGTGCCAGCAGGCGGACAGGGGGCAATCAGCCCCAGCATTTT; CDR3 protein: CASRRTGGNQPQHF; J gene: TRBJ1-5; D gene: TRBD1; V gene: TRBV27; clone size: NA
CDR3 DNA: TGTGCCAGCAGTGAAGGGCCCGCAGGCTCCTATGGCTACACCTTC; CDR3 protein: CASSEGPAGSYGYTF; J gene: TRBJ1-2; D gene: NA; V gene: TRBV6-1; clone size: NA
CDR3 DNA: TGTGCCAGCAGTGAAGGGTTCACCGGGGAGCTGTTTTTT; CDR3 protein: CASSEGFTGELFF; J gene: TRBJ2-2; D gene: NA; V gene: TRBV6-1; clone size: NA
CDR3 DNA: TGTGCCAGCAGTGAAGAGTTGAACACTGAAGCTTTCTTT; CDR3 protein: CASSEELNTEAFF; J gene: TRBJ1-1; D gene: NA; V gene: TRBV2; clone size: NA
CDR3 DNA: TGTGCCAGCAGCTTAGAGGGAGGCGGTGACTATGGCTACACCTTC; CDR3 protein: CASSLEGGGDYGYTF; J gene: TRBJ1-2; D gene: NA; V gene: TRBV7-2; clone size: NA
CDR3 DNA: TGTGCCAGCAGGGGGGCAGGGGTGGGCTACACCTTC; CDR3 protein: CASRGAGVGYTF; J gene: TRBJ1-2; D gene: NA; V gene: TRBV12-3/TRBV12-4; clone size: few
CDR3 DNA: TGTGCCAGCAGCCAAGATCAGGCTAGCGGGGGCACCACGCAGTATTTT; CDR3 protein: CASSQDQASGGTTQYF; J gene: TRBJ2-3; D gene: TRBD2; V gene: TRBV3-1/TRBV3-2; clone size: NA
CDR3 DNA: TGCGCCAGCAGCCCGGCGGGGGTGCGGAATGAAGCTTTCTTT; CDR3 protein: CASSPAGVRNEAFF; J gene: TRBJ1-1; D gene: NA; V gene: TRBV4-1; clone size: NA
CDR3 DNA: TGTGCCAGCAGCCCGTCCTACGAGCAGTACTTC; CDR3 protein: CASSPSYEQYF; J gene: TRBJ2-7; D gene: NA; V gene: TRBV6-2/TRBV6-3; clone size: NA
CDR3 DNA: TGTGCCAGTAGTATAAGCCATGCGGATCAGCCCCAGCATTTT; CDR3 protein: CASSISHADQPQHF; J gene: TRBJ1-5; D gene: NA; V gene: TRBV19; clone size: NA
CDR3 DNA: TGTGCCAGCAGTTATCAAGGGGCAAATTCACCCCTCCACTTT; CDR3 protein: CASSYQGANSPLHF; J gene: TRBJ1-6; D gene: NA; V gene: TRBV6-5; clone size: NA
CDR3 DNA: TGTGCCAGCAGCCGGATGACAGGGAACACTGAAGCTTTCTTT; CDR3 protein: CASSRMTGNTEAFF; J gene: TRBJ1-1; D gene: NA; V gene: TRBV7-9; clone size: few
CDR3 DNA: TGCGCCAGCAGCTATATTAACTGGGGGGAGCCAGCTTTCTTT; CDR3 protein: CASSYINWGEPAFF; J gene: TRBJ1-1; D gene: NA; V gene: TRBV5-1; clone size: NA
CDR3 DNA: TGTGCCAGCACGGGGATTACTAATGAAAAACTGTTTTTT; CDR3 protein: CASTGITNEKLFF; J gene: TRBJ1-4; D gene: NA; V gene: TRBV2; clone size: NA
CDR3 DNA: TGTGCCAGTAGTATGACAGGTTTTGGAAACACCATATATTTT; CDR3 protein: CASSMTGFGNTIYF; J gene: TRBJ1-3; D gene: NA; V gene: TRBV19; clone size: NA
CDR3 DNA: TGCAGTGCTAGTCTAGGAGGGGTTAGTGACGAGCAGTACTTC; CDR3 protein: CSASLGGVSDEQYF; J gene: TRBJ2-7; D gene: NA; V gene: TRBV20-1; clone size: NA
CDR3 DNA: TGTGCCAGCAGTTTCGGAGGTGTCTACCTATCCTACGAGCAGTACTTC; CDR3 protein: CASSFGGVYLSYEQYF; J gene: TRBJ2-7; D gene: NA; V gene: TRBV28; clone size: NA
CDR3 DNA: TGTGCTAGTGGTTTGGTACTTGACATCACAGATACGCAGTATTTT; CDR3 protein: CASGLVLDITDTQYF; J gene: TRBJ2-3; D gene: NA; V gene: TRBV12-5; clone size: NA
CDR3 DNA: TGTGCCAGCAGCATAACAGGGGGCAATCAGCCCCAGCATTTT; CDR3 protein: CASSITGGNQPQHF; J gene: TRBJ1-5; D gene: TRBD1; V gene: TRBV7-2; clone size: few
CDR3 DNA: TGTGCCAGTAGTTTAGGGACAGGGGGCGAGAACACTGAAGCTTTCTTT; CDR3 protein: CASSLGTGGENTEAFF; J gene: TRBJ1-1; D gene: TRBD1; V gene: TRBV19; clone size: NA
CDR3 DNA: TGCGCCAGCAGCGGCGGGACTAGCGGGGTCCTCACAGGCTCCTACAATGAGCAGTTCTTC; CDR3 protein: CASSGGTSGVLTGSYNEQFF; J gene: TRBJ2-1; D gene: TRBD2; V gene: TRBV5-1; clone size: NA
CDR3 DNA: TGTGCCAGCAGTGCATACCGGGAGACCTACGAGCAGTACTTC; CDR3 protein: CASSAYRETYEQYF; J gene: TRBJ2-7; D gene: NA; V gene: TRBV27; clone size: NA
CDR3 DNA: TGTGCCAGCAGCTTATTGGGGGCACAAGAGACCCAGTACTTC; CDR3 protein: CASSLLGAQETQYF; J gene: TRBJ2-5; D gene: NA; V gene: TRBV7-9; clone size: NA
CDR3 DNA: TGTGCCAGCAGCTCCCAAGGAGGCTCCTACGAGCAGTACTTC; CDR3 protein: CASSSQGGSYEQYF; J gene: TRBJ2-7; D gene: NA; V gene: TRBV7-9; clone size: NA
CDR3 DNA: TGTGCCAGCAGCCCCGGACAGGGGGACATCTATGGCTACACCTTC; CDR3 protein: CASSPGQGDIYGYTF; J gene: TRBJ1-2; D gene: TRBD1; V gene: TRBV7-9; clone size: NA
CDR3 DNA: TGTGCCAGCATTGGGGCTCCCTCCAGCTCCTACAATGAGCAGTTCTTC; CDR3 protein: CASIGAPSSSYNEQFF; J gene: TRBJ2-1; D gene: NA; V gene: TRBV7-2; clone size: NA
CDR3 DNA: TGTGCTAGTGGTTTTCCGACAGGGGGTATTCAGCCCCAGCATTTT; CDR3 protein: CASGFPTGGIQPQHF; J gene: TRBJ1-5; D gene: TRBD1; V gene: TRBV12-5; clone size: NA
CDR3 DNA: TGCGCCAGCAGCCAGGCCAACGACCGGACAGATACGCAGTATTTT; CDR3 protein: CASSQANDRTDTQYF; J gene: TRBJ2-3; D gene: NA; V gene: TRBV4-3; clone size: NA
CDR3 DNA: TGTGCCAGCAGCTTGACAGCGGGGACCGGGGAGCTGTTTTTT; CDR3 protein: CASSLTAGTGELFF; J gene: TRBJ2-2; D gene: TRBD2; V gene: TRBV5-6; clone size: few
CDR3 DNA: TGTGCCTTTGGGGGGCAGATCACCGGGGAGCTGTTTTTT; CDR3 protein: CAFGGQITGELFF; J gene: TRBJ2-2; D gene: NA; V gene: TRBV7-9; clone size: NA
CDR3 DNA: TGTGCCAGCAGCCTGGACTCTTACACCGGGGAGCTGTTTTTT; CDR3 protein: CASSLDSYTGELFF; J gene: TRBJ2-2; D gene: NA; V gene: TRBV7-3; clone size: NA
CDR3 DNA: TGTGCCAGCAGCCCGGCAGCTATTGATGGCTACACCTTC; CDR3 protein: CASSPAAIDGYTF; J gene: TRBJ1-2; D gene: NA; V gene: TRBV6-5; clone size: NA